This TCR beta chain was profiled in a study of shared clonotypes between healthy human individuals. Trimming shortened V by 7 bases and J by 6 bases, and 19 bases separated the two germline ends. This CDR3 comprises 14 residues. CDR1 LNHNV and CDR2 YYDKDF come from the germline V gene (reference sequence). The assay was immunoSEQ multiplex PCR, and TCRdb's table has in-frame clones only and misses some. Counted here are over a million clones, approximately 80% occurring once; the ten biggest clones make up more than 0.5%. The sequence was obtained from a man younger than 30 in good health. Some clones in this sample may be carry-over from other donors' samples. The material sequenced was memory CD4+ T cells from PBMCs. Subset in this sample: CD45RA-negative fraction. V is TRBV15 and J is TRBJ2-7, with a tentative D call TRBD2 (5 bases). The CDR3 bases are TGTGCCACCACCCCAGGAGGAGCCACCAGCGAGCAGTACTTC. As protein: CATTPGGATSEQYF.